This T cell receptor beta chain was obtained from a study of CD8 T cells in Susac syndrome. Overall study findings and caveats: The study admitted that it had a relatively small number of individuals in its TCR sequencing and HLA analysis.

As regards this clonotype: No antigen is known for it.

Blood CD8+ and CD4+ T cells underwent high-throughput TCR beta sequencing. The control group consisted of healthy donors matched for age and sex. Reverse transcription of about 0.45 to 1 ug RNA was performed with random hexamers. TCRdb itself ran the immunoSEQ multiplex PCR reads through MiXCR, one entry per CDR3 protein. The sample consists of about 190,000 distinct CDR3 sequences, about 94% of them appearing once. The sample comprised CD4+ T cells from PBMCs. This TCR was recovered from a human donor in good health.

The CDR3: CASTAGTGGEQYV. The CDR3 DNA sequence: TGTGCCAGTACAGCCGGGACAGGGGGCGAGCAGTACGTC. The V and J genes are TRBV18 and TRBJ2-7, with 11 bases fitting TRBD1. Per the germline V gene, CDR1 is KGHSH and CDR2 is LQKENI. The CDR3 consists of 13 residues. The trim removed 9 bases at V and 6 bases at J, leaving 7 bases unmatched.